Shown below are 20 T cell receptor beta chains from a single sample sequenced in a study of OX40 agonist ivuxolimab in advanced cancers. Produced via immunoSEQ multiplex PCR; TCRdb's table is partial and in-frame only. The sample records about 73,000 clones, approximately 79% being singletons. The sample consisted of CD4+ or CD8+ T cells sorted from blood, taken in a trial of the OX40 agonist ivuxolimab. The receptor source for this set is an adult with an advanced solid tumor such as melanoma, head and neck, liver or kidney cancer.

The chain recombines TRBV7-6 with TRBJ2-5, with D tentatively TRBD2 (6 bases). The J call may be wrong; the DNA end is better matched by TRBJ2-7. CDR1 and CDR2 from the germline V gene are SGHVS and FNYEAQ. The CDR3 covers 15 residues. CDR3 loop: CASSLASGLSYEQYF. In nucleotides, the CDR3 is TGTGCCAGCAGCTTAGCTAGCGGCCTCTCCTACGAGCAGTACTTC.

The chain carries TRBV19 and TRBJ1-1; no definite D call. The germline CDR1 and CDR2 sequences are LNHDA and SQIVND (reference sequence). V lost 7 bases to trimming and J lost 0 bases, with 9 bases between them. This CDR3 is built from 13 residues. The CDR3 sequence: CASNSYMNTEAFF. CDR3 DNA: TGTGCCAGTAATAGCTACATGAACACTGAAGCTTTCTTT.

The chain has TRBV4-1 and TRBJ1-2; D might be TRBD1 (5 bases). The CDR3 has 15 residues. The germline CDR1 and CDR2 sequences are MGHRA and YSYEKL. V was pared by 4 bases and J by 1 base, with 13 bases between. The CDR3 region has the DNA TGCGCCAGCAGCCCGGCACAGGTTTATAACTATGGCTACACCTTC. This encodes CASSPAQVYNYGYTF.

This clone has only a few counts. V and J are TRBV5-1 and TRBJ2-7; TRBD2 aligns across 11 bases. This CDR3 comprises 16 residues. Germline lookup yields CDR1 SGHRS and CDR2 YFSETQ. V shed 0 bases and J 3 bases; nucleotides not matched to a gene: 5. The CDR3 spells CASSLGPSGGFYEQYF. As DNA, the CDR3 is TGCGCCAGCAGCTTGGGTCCTAGCGGGGGGTTCTACGAGCAGTACTTC.

V gene TRBV19 combines with J gene TRBJ2-4; either TRBD1 or TRBD2 may fit D (5 bases each). With 4 bases removed from V and 3 bases from J, the gap between germline ends came to 13 bases. The CDR3 sequence is 15 residues long. CDR1 and CDR2 from the germline V gene are LNHDA and SQIVND (reference sequence). The CDR3 here is CASSKGRMDKNIQYF. The CDR3 DNA is TGTGCCAGTAGTAAGGGGAGAATGGACAAAAACATTCAGTACTTC.

Points on this clone: This sample includes further DNA sequences coding for the same CDR3. This chain uses TRBV5-4 with TRBJ2-5; D might be TRBD2 (6 bases). CDR3 length: 14 amino acids. The germline V gene has CDR1 SGHNT and CDR2 YYREEE (reference sequence). V dropped 0 bases and J dropped 2 bases, with 8 bases sitting between them. CDR3 in DNA: TGTGCCAGCAGCTTGGCGGGAGTGCAAGAGACCCAGTACTTC. Translating it yields CASSLAGVQETQYF.

This chain joins TRBV5-1 and TRBJ1-1; possibly TRBD1 for D (5 bases). Trimming took off 7 bases at V and 0 bases at J, with 28 bases between the two ends. From germline, CDR1 is SGHRS and CDR2 YFSETQ. The CDR3 runs to 19 residues. Here the CDR3 reads CASGSFERGTNRMNTEAFF. CDR3 nucleotides: TGCGCCAGCGGATCGTTTGAAAGAGGGACTAACCGAATGAACACTGAAGCTTTCTTT.

The chain employs TRBV6-4 and TRBJ2-3, with D uncertain. Per germline, CDR1 MRHNA and CDR2 SNTAGT. The CDR3 spans 14 residues. V lost 5 bases and J lost 0, with 9 bases in between. CDR3 residues: CASSPTISTDTQYF. The CDR3 coding sequence is TGTGCCAGCAGTCCGACGATAAGCACAGATACGCAGTATTTT.

The chain recombines TRBV4-3 with TRBJ2-1, with TRBD1 matching over 10 bases. The CDR3 totals 15 residues. Germline assignment: CDR1 LGHNA and CDR2 YSLEER. V lost 1 base, J lost 8 bases, and 5 bases stayed unmatched. CDR3 amino acids: CASSQVATGGHEQFF. CDR3 in DNA: TGCGCCAGCAGCCAAGTAGCGACAGGGGGCCATGAGCAGTTCTTC.

CDR3 in amino acids: CASSIKKRAPDGYTF. CDR3 sequence (DNA): TGTGCCAGTAGTATAAAAAAGAGGGCACCTGATGGCTACACCTTC. The chain recombines TRBV19 with TRBJ1-2; the D is unclear. Per germline, CDR1 LNHDA and CDR2 SQIVND (reference sequence). The V end lost 2 bases, the J end lost 6 bases, and 16 bases lay between the germline ends. This CDR3 comprises 15 residues.

The chain employs TRBV10-3 and TRBJ2-1, with a possible D match to TRBD2 (5 bases). Trimming stripped 10 bases from V and 0 bases from J, with 16 bases between. Germline values: CDR1 ENHRY, CDR2 SYGVKD. The CDR3 is 15 residues long. In DNA form, the CDR3 reads TGTGCCACCAACGACTACCAGAGCTCCTACAATGAGCAGTTCTTC. It yields the protein CATNDYQSSYNEQFF.

This clone was observed a handful of times. The V gene is TRBV9, the J gene TRBJ2-1; TRBD2 might be the D (6 bases). Per germline, CDR1 SGDLS and CDR2 YYNGEE. This CDR3 comprises 14 residues. V shed 6 bases and J shed 0 bases, with 10 bases lying between them. DNA for the CDR3: TGTGCCAGCACTCGGGAGAGCTCCTACAATGAGCAGTTCTTC. Protein sequence: CASTRESSYNEQFF. Full variable domain (outside the CDR3, taken from reference TRBV9 and TRBJ2-1): DSGVTQTPKHLITATGQRVTLRCSPRSGDLSVYWYQQSLDQGLQFLIQYYNGEERAKGNILERFSAQQFPDLHSELNLSSLELGDSALYFCASTRESSYNEQFFGPGTRLTVL.

This rearrangement joins TRBV28 to TRBJ1-5; D call uncertain. V was shortened by 3 bases and J by 3 bases, with 9 bases between the two germline ends. The germline V gene has CDR1 MDHEN and CDR2 SYDVKM. The CDR3 is made up of 14 amino acids. CDR3 nucleotide sequence: TGTGCCAGCAGTTTGTATCAGGACAATCAGCCCCAGCATTTT. Its translation is CASSLYQDNQPQHF.

The chain joins TRBV19 to TRBJ2-1; TRBD2 agrees at 11 bases. Germline-derived CDR1 and CDR2 are LNHDA and SQIVND (reference sequence). The CDR3 covers 15 residues. Germline trimming cut 6 bases from V and 6 bases from J; bases unmatched to any gene: 7. The CDR3 bases are TGTGCCAGTAGCGCGGGGACTAGCGGAGTCAATGAGCAGTTCTTC. This translates into CASSAGTSGVNEQFF.

The chain is built from TRBV7-9 and TRBJ2-7, with 8 bases identical to TRBD2. This CDR3 spans 15 amino acids. Germline trimming cut 1 base from V and 6 bases from J; bases unmatched to any gene: 8. Germline assignment: CDR1 SEHNR and CDR2 FQNEAQ (reference sequence). CDR3 nucleotide sequence: TGTGCCAGCAGCTTAGACGGGGGGGCAGCTTTCGAGCAGTACTTC. Residues: CASSLDGGAAFEQYF.

The chain joins TRBV18 to TRBJ2-1; 8 bases agree with TRBD2. The germline CDR1 and CDR2 sequences are KGHSH and LQKENI. Unmatched junction bases numbered 10, after V lost 3 bases and J lost 6 bases. CDR3 length: 16 amino acids. CDR3 sequence: CASSPTLAGTINEQFF. In nucleotides, the CDR3 is TGTGCCAGCTCACCTACCTTAGCGGGGACCATCAATGAGCAGTTCTTC.

This chain uses TRBV9 with TRBJ2-1, with a tentative D call TRBD1 (6 bases). Trimming cost V 3 bases and J 4 bases, with 11 bases left between them. Per the germline V gene, CDR1 is SGDLS and CDR2 is YYNGEE. The CDR3 sequence is 14 residues long. In DNA form, the CDR3 reads TGTGCCAGCAGCGCCCGCAGGGGATACAATGAGCAGTTCTTC. As protein: CASSARRGYNEQFF.

J is TRBJ2-1 and V is TRBV11-2, with TRBD1 identical over 10 bases. Unmatched junction bases numbered 2, after V lost 2 bases and J lost 4 bases. This CDR3 is built from 15 residues. Germline V gene lookup returns CDR1 SGHAT and CDR2 FQNNGV. The CDR3 reads CASSLRDRGYNEQFF. The DNA for the CDR3 is TGTGCCAGCAGCTTAAGGGACAGGGGATACAATGAGCAGTTCTTC.

This rearrangement joins TRBV10-3 to TRBJ2-7; either TRBD1 or TRBD2 may fit D (5 bases each). The V and J ends lost 8 bases and 2 bases respectively, with 10 bases between them. This CDR3 spans 12 amino acids. Per germline, CDR1 ENHRY and CDR2 SYGVKD. The CDR3 nucleotides read TGTGCCATCGGGGGACCCACCTACGAGCAGTACTTC. Its translation is CAIGGPTYEQYF.

This clone is a singleton in its sample. This chain joins TRBV9 and TRBJ2-2; no reliable D call. The CDR3 contains 13 residues. Germline V gene sequence: CDR1 SGDLS, CDR2 YYNGEE. Deletions cut 6 bases from V and 4 bases from J, with 10 bases between. DNA for the CDR3: TGTGCCAGCATGCAGGACGTCACCGGGGAGCTGTTTTTT. Protein sequence: CASMQDVTGELFF.